This TCR beta chain emerged from a study of CD8+CD57+ T cells in acquired aplastic anemia. Investigators profiled TCR beta VDJ and CDR3 from genomic DNA template. TCRdb reanalysed the reads using MiXCR and keeps one entry per CDR3 protein. Of about 170,000 distinct CDR3 sequences in the sample, around half were seen once. Germline CDR1 is SNHLY and CDR2 is FYNNEI. The CDR3 is made up of 11 amino acids. V lost 8 bases and J 6 bases, leaving 10 bases between the germline ends. CD8+CD57+ cell expansion had been shown by flow cytometry in patients chosen for sequencing. V gene TRBV2 combines with J gene TRBJ1-1; D unclear. This receptor was identified in a human donor with aplastic anemia. Material for sequencing was sorted CD4+, CD8+, or CD8+CD57+ T cells (not recorded which) from PBMCs. The CDR3 DNA is TGTGCCAGCCGTATGGGGTCTGAAGCTTTCTTT. Protein product: CASRMGSEAFF.